These 8 T cell receptor beta chains share one sample of origin, sequenced in a study of blood T cells in healthy people across ages. With a J-beta primer mix and a sample-barcoded 5' primer, a second PCR ran about 6 to 11 cycles. TCRdb re-analysed the 5' RACE reads in MiXCR, keeping a single row per CDR3 protein. This table has 800,000 or so distinct CDR3 sequences, around 25% appearing once. The same sample was also studied in work on T cells of mothers and their children.

Sequencing was carried out using blood. The source is a boy aged 5 to 17 in good health.

The chain links TRBV7-6 to TRBJ1-1, with D maybe TRBD1 (5 bases). Trimming took 2 bases from V and 1 from J, leaving 17 bases between them. The CDR3 consists of 17 residues. The germline CDR1 and CDR2 sequences are SGHVS and FNYEAQ. The chain's CDR3 is CASSLLSTATENTEAFF. In nucleotides, the CDR3 is TGTGCCAGCAGCTTACTATCTACCGCGACAGAGAACACTGAAGCTTTCTTT.

This chain links TRBV6-2 or TRBV6-3 with TRBJ1-2; no clear D. The CDR3 totals 12 residues. Trimming removed 6 bases from V and 5 bases from J, with 10 bases in between. CDR1 and CDR2 from the germline V gene are MNHEY and SVGEGT. The CDR3 spells CASSDLPYGYTF. In nucleotides, the CDR3 is TGTGCCAGCAGCGATCTACCGTATGGCTACACCTTC.

This chain uses TRBV6-5 with TRBJ1-2; TRBD1 is a possible D gene (5 bases). The CDR3 spans 14 residues. The ends were cut back, 2 bases at V and 4 bases at J, with 11 bases in the middle. Germline V lookup: CDR1 MNHEY, CDR2 SVGAGI. In DNA, the CDR3 is TGTGCCAGCAGTTACGGGGGAGGTACCTATGGCTACACCTTC. It specifies CASSYGGGTYGYTF.

The chain joins TRBV3-1 to TRBJ1-2; D perhaps matches TRBD1 (6 bases). This CDR3 comprises 13 residues. Per germline, CDR1 LGHDT and CDR2 YNNKEL (reference sequence). The V end was cut by 4 bases, the J end by 3 bases, with 9 bases between. This CDR3 is CASSRGQHYGYTF. The CDR3 DNA reads as TGTGCCAGCAGCCGCGGACAGCACTATGGCTACACCTTC.

This chain uses TRBV20-1 with TRBJ2-1, with TRBD1 matching 8 bases. Trimming took 1 base from V and 0 from J; bases not matched to a gene: 2. Germline V gene lookup returns CDR1 DFQATT and CDR2 SNEGSKA (reference sequence). The CDR3 consists of 15 residues. CDR3 nucleotide sequence: TGCAGTGCTAGAGCAACAGGGGGCTCCTACAATGAGCAGTTCTTC. As protein: CSARATGGSYNEQFF.

The chain employs TRBV7-8 and TRBJ2-7, with 7 bases matching TRBD1. The CDR3 runs to 15 residues. Germline V CDR1 and CDR2: SGHVS, FQNEAQ. V was pared by 5 bases and J by 3 bases, with 10 bases of the junction left unmatched. The CDR3 DNA follows: TGTGCCAGCAGCCCCAGGACAGGAGGTTACTACGAGCAGTACTTC. Residues: CASSPRTGGYYEQYF. The entire variable domain, with the rest obtained from reference TRBV7-8 and TRBJ2-7, is as follows: GAGVSQSPRYKVAKRGQDVALRCDPISGHVSLFWYQQALGQGPEFLTYFQNEAQLDKSGLPSDRFFAERPEGSVSTLKIQRTQQEDSAVYLCASSPRTGGYYEQYFGPGTRLTVT.

This clonotype has at least ten counts. V is TRBV29-1 and J is TRBJ2-3, with TRBD1 matching 9 bases. With 8 bases clipped from V and 15 bases from J, the junction kept 12 bases outside the gene matches. Germline V gene data show CDR1 as SQVTM and CDR2 as ANQGSEA. The CDR3 spans 11 residues. This CDR3 reads CSWAGTGPSYF. DNA of the CDR3: TGCAGCTGGGCCGGGACAGGGCCTTCCTATTTT.

The chain links TRBV19 to TRBJ2-1; 9 positions match TRBD1. Germline V gives CDR1 LNHDA, CDR2 SQIVND (reference sequence). Trimming took 3 bases from V and 4 from J; bases not matched to a gene: 10. The length of the CDR3 is 17 residues. CDR3 nucleotides: TGTGCCAGTAGTATCTTGGGTCGGGGACAGGGTTACAATGAGCAGTTCTTC. Translating gives CASSILGRGQGYNEQFF.